The present TCR beta chain was sequenced within a study of blood T cell repertoires in COVID-19 (dated by TCRdb to 2020 to 2022). A note on the overall study: Samples from collaborators originated in the United States, Italy and Spain and spanned both the acute and convalescent phases of COVID-19. The prospective study material was composed of cDNA or gDNA derived from T cells, B-cell-depleted T cells, or PBMCs. Subjects who had been exposed to COVID-19, were actively infected with it, or had recovered from it provided the deeply sampled blood TCRbeta repertoires that made up the dataset. The repertoires were made available in a free public database intended to serve as a resource for research on the immune response to SARS-CoV-2. Samples came from the ongoing ImmuneRACE study (first 160 participants) plus 1,254 subjects from 6 global collaborators. The sample metadata nearly always contained a de-identified subject ID, COVID-19 status, age in years and sex. Where available, HLA class I and class II types were taken from metadata supplied by the sample provider and were not determined by assay-based typing. What the study reported, not specific to this receptor: Clinical and demographic metadata were provided uncurated, with the amount varying by source and participant.

Collaborating institutions collected whole blood in K2EDTA tubes following their own protocols. For TCRbeta analysis, collaborators shipped samples as frozen whole blood, isolated PBMCs, or DNA extracted from either of those sample types. The germline V gene encodes CDR1 MNHEY and CDR2 SMNVEV (reference sequence). Including the terminal cysteine and phenylalanine, the CDR3 comprises 13 residues. The kept DNA is CDR3 alone, 39 bases in frame from the first base. Ends trimmed: V by 6 bases, J by 7 bases; bases unmatched to a gene: 6. TCRbeta CDR3 regions were amplified from genomic DNA using the immunoSEQ Assay, a bias-controlled multiplex PCR. Per the original workflow: Nucleated cell counts per sample were estimated from amplification of reference gene primers within the assay. To quantify the absolute abundance of each unique TCRbeta CDR3 rearrangement, sequence reads were collapsed and filtered. For each sample, productive Simpson clonality was calculated as the square root of Simpson's diversity index across productive rearrangements. The table was pulled from immuneACCESS by TCRdb, which kept in-frame rearrangements only. Such tables lose some clones; where checked, under half of the loss comes from unresolved V genes, and the rest has no known cause. D and trimming were read from the DNA, whereas the V and J calls and clone size are those reported in that table. This sample is represented by roughly 80,000 clones; approximately 84% of them were singletons. Around 13% of the sample is held by the ten biggest clonotypes.

Notes on this clone: It lacks a known antigen. The input lacks base qualities; no much larger clone sits a single base away.

The source material was peripheral blood. The rearranged chain carries TRBV27 and TRBJ2-5, and 9 bases in between align with TRBD1. The sequence was collected from a human donor in a cohort sampled during active COVID-19. The DNA is as follows: TGTGCCAGCAGACGGACAGGGGTTACGACCCAGTACTTC. This yields the protein CASRRTGVTTQYF.